Each of the 6 T cell receptor beta chains below was sequenced from the same sample in a study of blood T cell repertoires in COVID-19. Sequencing used immunoSEQ multiplex PCR; TCRdb keeps in-frame clones, though not all of them. Of tens of thousands of clones in the sample, roughly 87% are singletons; the top ten hold 4.5% to 5%. The specimen sequenced was peripheral blood. The receptors originated from a woman aged 45-59 years with active COVID-19.

DNA for the CDR3: TGTGCCAGCACCTACGGACAGACCTCCTACGAGCAGTACTTC. Protein sequence: CASTYGQTSYEQYF. The chain is built from TRBV6-5 and TRBJ2-7; perhaps TRBD1 as D (6 bases). Germline CDR1 reads MNHEY; CDR2 reads SVGAGI. Trimming removed 7 bases from V and 0 bases from J, with 13 bases in between. The CDR3 runs 14 residues.

The rearrangement joins TRBV2 to TRBJ2-2; no definite D call. Germline lookup yields CDR1 SNHLY and CDR2 FYNNEI. This CDR3 is built from 13 residues. Trimming stripped 6 bases from V and 3 bases from J, with 8 bases between. CDR3 in DNA: TGTGCCAGCAGGGGCCGTTACACCGGGGAGCTGTTTTTT. Its protein product is CASRGRYTGELFF.

The DNA of the CDR3 is TGTGCCAGCAGTTCCCCGGGACAGACCACCTACGAGCAGTACTTC. Translating it yields CASSSPGQTTYEQYF. The chain recombines TRBV27 with TRBJ2-7, with 7 bases fitting TRBD1. Germline V gene data show CDR1 as MNHEY and CDR2 as SMNVEV (reference sequence). This CDR3 has 15 amino acids. J gave up 2 bases and V 4 bases, and 8 bases lay outside the gene matches.

This chain uses TRBV2 with TRBJ2-2, with TRBD1 identical over 8 bases. The CDR3 runs to 17 residues. In germline, CDR1 is SNHLY, CDR2 FYNNEI. V trimming: 6 bases; J trimming: 6 bases; junction bases outside the gene matches: 15. The CDR3 DNA sequence: TGTGCCAGCAGGGCCTCGGGCAGGGGGCGGATTTCCGGGGAGCTGTTTTTT. The encoded protein is CASRASGRGRISGELFF.

The chain uses TRBV6-5 and TRBJ2-7; D is ambiguous. V lost 2 bases and J lost 0, with 11 bases in between. This CDR3 region has 15 residues. From germline, CDR1 is MNHEY and CDR2 SVGAGI. The CDR3 reads CASSYADDVSYEQYF. DNA of the CDR3: TGTGCCAGCAGTTACGCAGATGATGTCTCCTACGAGCAGTACTTC.

V usage is TRBV19 and J usage is TRBJ2-3, with a possible D match to TRBD2 (5 bases). V was shortened by 7 bases and J by 0 bases, with 14 bases between the two germline ends. The CDR3 is 15 residues long. Per germline, CDR1 LNHDA and CDR2 SQIVND (reference sequence). CDR3 bases: TGTGCCAGTAAGGAGGACCGACTTAGCACAGATACGCAGTATTTT. Its protein is CASKEDRLSTDTQYF. Drawing the rest from reference TRBV19 and TRBJ2-3, the complete variable domain is DGGITQSPKYLFRKEGQNVTLSCEQNLNHDAMYWYRQDPGQGLRLIYYSQIVNDFQKGDIAEGYSVSREKKESFPLTVTSAQKNPTAFYLCASKEDRLSTDTQYFGPGTRLTVL.